A single sample is the source of the 31 T cell receptor beta chains below, sequenced in a study of CD8 T cells in Susac syndrome. Random hexamers served to reverse transcribe roughly 0.5 to 1 ug RNA. Each CDR3 protein is one row after TCRdb ran MiXCR on the immunoSEQ multiplex PCR reads. Seen here are about 120,000 distinct CDR3 sequences, over 90% observed once, and the top ten hold around 0.15%. Sequencing input: CD4+ T cells from PBMCs. The receptor set was obtained from a human donor in good health.

The chain recombines TRBV7-2 with TRBJ2-2; 9 nucleotides match TRBD2. CDR1 is SGHTA, CDR2 FQGNSA, per germline. With 1 base clipped from V and 8 bases from J, the junction kept 11 bases outside the gene matches. The CDR3 runs to 17 residues. The CDR3 nucleotides are TGTGCCAGCAGCTTAGGGTTTAGCGGGAGTCTTCCAGGGGAGCTGTTTTTT. This translates into CASSLGFSGSLPGELFF.

This clonotype was observed once. This chain uses TRBV12-3 or TRBV12-4 with TRBJ1-5, with 7 bases fitting TRBD1. The V and J ends lost 2 bases and 1 base, in that order; junction bases with no gene match: 2. This CDR3 is 15 amino acids long. DNA for the CDR3: TGTGCCAGCAGTTTATCAGGGGGAAGCAATCAGCCCCAGCATTTT. This translates into CASSLSGGSNQPQHF.

The chain uses TRBV6-6 and TRBJ2-1; no clear D gene. Germline V gene data show CDR1 as MNHNY and CDR2 as SVGAGI (reference sequence). V shed 7 bases and J shed 0 bases, with 10 bases lying between them. The CDR3 is made up of 14 amino acids. The CDR3 is CASTPRNSYNEQFF. The CDR3 nucleotides are TGTGCCAGCACGCCCCGAAACTCCTACAATGAGCAGTTCTTC.

V gene TRBV7-3 combines with J gene TRBJ2-1, with D tentatively TRBD2 (6 bases). CDR1 and CDR2 from the germline V gene are SGHTA and FQGTGA. CDR3 size: 12 residues. V lost 5 bases and J lost 6, with 8 bases in between. CDR3 sequence reads: CASSETSNEQFF. The CDR3 DNA reads TGTGCCAGCAGCGAGACTAGCAATGAGCAGTTCTTC. Full variable domain (rest looked up from reference TRBV7-3 and TRBJ2-1): GAGVSQTPSNKVTEKGKYVELRCDPISGHTALYWYRQSLGQGPEFLIYFQGTGAADDSGLPNDRFFAVRPEGSVSTLKIQRTERGDSAVYLCASSETSNEQFFGPGTRLTVL.

The V and J genes are TRBV19 and TRBJ1-5; 8 bases align to TRBD1. V shed 5 bases, J shed 6 bases, and the junction held 9 bases outside the gene matches. The CDR3 is 15 amino acids. Per germline, CDR1 LNHDA and CDR2 SQIVND (reference sequence). CDR3 nucleotide sequence: TGTGCCAGTAGTTTCGATCCAGGGGGCAGTCAGCCCCAGCATTTT. Amino acid sequence: CASSFDPGGSQPQHF.

This rearrangement joins TRBV6-6 to TRBJ2-7; 8 bases map to TRBD1. The CDR3 covers 14 residues. The ends lost 8 bases at V and 5 bases at J; junction bases unmatched: 11. Germline assignment: CDR1 MNHNY and CDR2 SVGAGI (reference sequence). CDR3 in amino acids: CASRTQGAAHEQYF. The CDR3, as DNA: TGTGCCAGCCGTACTCAGGGGGCGGCCCACGAGCAGTACTTC.

This chain connects TRBV7-2 to TRBJ2-3; no reliable D call. The CDR3 is 13 amino acids. CDR1 SGHTA and CDR2 FQGNSA come from the germline V gene. The V gene lost 7 bases and the J gene lost 1 base, with 9 bases spanning the gap. The DNA for the CDR3 is TGTGCCAGCACAAAGTGGGGCACAGATACGCAGTATTTT. Amino acid sequence: CASTKWGTDTQYF.

This rearrangement joins TRBV20-1 to TRBJ2-2; D gene ambiguous. There are 13 residues in the CDR3. Trimming removed 4 bases at V and 3 bases at J, with 9 bases between. From germline, CDR1 is DFQATT and CDR2 SNEGSKA (reference sequence). The CDR3 nucleotides are TGCAGTGCTATAGACTTCGACACCGGGGAGCTGTTTTTT. It is translated as CSAIDFDTGELFF.

Concerning this clonotype: One end of the junction fails to match germline, which may point to a read error. The V call is TRBV9, the J call TRBJ2-3, with 8 bases fitting TRBD2. The germline V gene encodes CDR1 SGDLS and CDR2 YYNGEE. The CDR3 extends over 15 amino acids. CDR3 nucleotides: TGTGCCAGCACCGTAGCGGGGAGGATGTCAGATACGCAGTATTTT. Translating gives CASTVAGRMSDTQYF.

The chain has TRBV2 and TRBJ2-1, with 8 bases lining up with TRBD1. The germline V gene encodes CDR1 SNHLY and CDR2 FYNNEI. The CDR3 is 14 amino acids. V lost 7 bases and J lost 5; bases outside the gene matches: 7. The CDR3 nucleotides are TGTGCCAGCAAGCCGGGACAGGCCCACAATGAGCAGTTCTTC. This gives the protein CASKPGQAHNEQFF.

The rearrangement joins TRBV7-8 to TRBJ2-3; D is undetermined. Germline V gene data show CDR1 as SGHVS and CDR2 as FQNEAQ. Trimming left V 1 base short and J 7 bases short, with 0 bases between. The CDR3 length is 10 residues. The DNA of the CDR3 is TGTGCCAGCAGCTTAGATACGCAGTATTTT. Encoded protein: CASSLDTQYF. Based on the CDR3 plus reference TRBV7-8 and TRBJ2-3, the full variable domain is GAGVSQSPRYKVAKRGQDVALRCDPISGHVSLFWYQQALGQGPEFLTYFQNEAQLDKSGLPSDRFFAERPEGSVSTLKIQRTQQEDSAVYLCASSLDTQYFGPGTRLTVL.

The rearrangement uses TRBV5-6 and TRBJ1-2, with D possibly TRBD1 on 5 matching bases. The germline gives CDR1 SGHDT, CDR2 YYEEEE. This CDR3 is built from 13 residues. Trimming shortened V by 2 bases and J by 8 bases, and 13 bases separated the two germline ends. The CDR3 DNA reads TGTGCCAGCAGCTTTGGGGCCGCCTCAGGCTACACCTTC. Protein sequence: CASSFGAASGYTF.

J is TRBJ1-6 and V is TRBV12-3 or TRBV12-4; D gene ambiguous. Trimming shortened V by 1 base and J by 10 bases, and 8 bases separated the two germline ends. This CDR3 is built from 13 residues. The CDR3 DNA follows: TGTGCCAGCAGTTTAGTAGCCGCATCACCCCTCCACTTT. Translated, it gives CASSLVAASPLHF.

This sequence joins TRBV6-2 or TRBV6-3 and TRBJ1-6, with D perhaps matching TRBD1 (5 bases). V was trimmed by 2 bases and J by 5 bases, leaving 7 bases between them. Germline values: CDR1 MNHEY, CDR2 SVGEGT. This CDR3 is built from 14 residues. The CDR3 DNA sequence: TGTGCCAGCAGTTACGACAGTAATAATTCACCCCTCCACTTT. Protein product: CASSYDSNNSPLHF.

The chain recombines TRBV12-3 or TRBV12-4 with TRBJ2-1, with 9 bases aligning to TRBD2. The CDR3 consists of 17 residues. V dropped 5 bases and J dropped 1; count of bases not matched to a gene: 9. The CDR3 reads CASSPLAGDSSYNEQFF. The CDR3 DNA follows: TGTGCCAGCAGTCCTTTAGCGGGAGATAGTTCCTACAATGAGCAGTTCTTC.

The rearrangement uses TRBV9 and TRBJ1-1; D is undetermined. Germline V gene data show CDR1 as SGDLS and CDR2 as YYNGEE. Trimming left V 3 bases short and J 1 base short, with 13 bases between. The CDR3 totals 15 residues. Written as DNA, the CDR3 is TGTGCCAGCAGCGCCAGTTTAATTGGGAACACTGAAGCTTTCTTT. Translating gives CASSASLIGNTEAFF. The full variable domain, with the rest looked up from reference TRBV9 and TRBJ1-1, is DSGVTQTPKHLITATGQRVTLRCSPRSGDLSVYWYQQSLDQGLQFLIQYYNGEERAKGNILERFSAQQFPDLHSELNLSSLELGDSALYFCASSASLIGNTEAFFGQGTRLTVV.

The genes are TRBV6-1 and TRBJ1-5; D may be TRBD1 (5 bases). This CDR3 region has 15 residues. CDR1 MNHNS and CDR2 SASEGT come from the germline V gene. The germline V and J ends were trimmed by 1 base and 6 bases, with 13 bases remaining between them. The CDR3 here is CASSEGRAGSQPQHF. The CDR3, as DNA: TGTGCCAGCAGTGAAGGCAGGGCTGGGAGTCAGCCCCAGCATTTT.

This clonotype was found once. The J gene is TRBJ2-3, the V gene TRBV27, with a weak D call TRBD1 (6 bases). V shed 2 bases and J shed 4 bases, with 13 bases lying between them. The CDR3 is made up of 15 amino acids. From germline, CDR1 is MNHEY and CDR2 SMNVEV (reference sequence). The CDR3 is CASSLVGRGADTQYF. CDR3 nucleotides: TGTGCCAGCAGTTTAGTTGGCAGGGGTGCAGATACGCAGTATTTT.

A single count supports this clonotype. This chain connects TRBV28 to TRBJ1-1, with 7 bases fitting TRBD1. The CDR3 totals 14 residues. The V and J ends lost 6 bases and 1 base, in that order; junction bases with no gene match: 5. The germline gives CDR1 MDHEN, CDR2 SYDVKM. The CDR3 protein is CASSPGGTNTEAFF. The CDR3 DNA is TGTGCCAGCAGCCCAGGGGGTACGAACACTGAAGCTTTCTTT.

The V gene is TRBV7-8, the J gene TRBJ1-1; D remains unclear. CDR1 SGHVS and CDR2 FQNEAQ come from the germline V gene. Deletions cut 6 bases from V and 3 bases from J, with 8 bases between. The CDR3 loop spans 12 amino acids. The CDR3 nucleotides read TGTGCCAGCAGTTCAAGTGACACTGAAGCTTTCTTT. This sequence encodes CASSSSDTEAFF.

The chain recombines TRBV5-1 with TRBJ2-4; D is undetermined. This CDR3 has 13 amino acids. The germline CDR1 and CDR2 sequences are SGHRS and YFSETQ. The V and J ends lost 4 bases and 3 bases respectively, with 8 bases between them. The CDR3, as DNA: TGCGCCAGCAGCGGCTATGACAAAAACATTCAGTACTTC. Translating gives CASSGYDKNIQYF.

This chain joins TRBV29-1 and TRBJ2-5, with 9 bases aligning to TRBD2. V was clipped by 3 bases and J by 1 base; unmatched bases: 9. There are 16 residues in the CDR3. Germline assignment: CDR1 SQVTM and CDR2 ANQGSEA. The CDR3 bases are TGCAGCGTTGATGACGGGCTAGCGGGGCCCCAAGAGACCCAGTACTTC. This translates into CSVDDGLAGPQETQYF. The entire variable domain, with the rest obtained from reference TRBV29-1 and TRBJ2-5, is as follows: SAVISQKPSRDICQRGTSLTIQCQVDSQVTMMFWYRQQPGQSLTLIATANQGSEATYESGFVIDKFPISRPNLTFSTLTVSNMSPEDSSIYLCSVDDGLAGPQETQYFGPGTRLLVL.

The chain combines TRBV30 with TRBJ2-4, with D tentatively TRBD1 or TRBD2 (5 bases each). The CDR3 totals 11 residues. The V gene's germline CDR1 is GTSNPN and CDR2 SVGIG (reference sequence). Trimming took off 5 bases at V and 8 bases at J, with 10 bases between the two ends. This chain's CDR3 is CAWGTGDIQYF. The DNA of the CDR3 is TGTGCCTGGGGGACGGGCGACATTCAGTACTTC. Filled out from reference TRBV30 and TRBJ2-4, the complete variable domain reads SQTIHQWPATLVQPVGSPLSLECTVEGTSNPNLYWYRQAAGRGLQLLFYSVGIGQISSEVPQNLSASRPQDRQFILSSKKLLLSDSGFYLCAWGTGDIQYFGAGTRLSVL.

The chain is built from TRBV5-1 and TRBJ2-4; D possibly matches TRBD1 or TRBD2 (5 bases each). Germline V gives CDR1 SGHRS, CDR2 YFSETQ. This CDR3 contains 15 residues. The ends were cut back, 3 bases at V and 0 bases at J, with 10 bases in the middle. Here the CDR3 DNA reads TGCGCCAGCAGCTACGGGGCCACAGCCAAAAACATTCAGTACTTC. Its translation: CASSYGATAKNIQYF.

The J gene is TRBJ1-5, the V gene TRBV6-5, with D possibly matching TRBD1 (5 bases). Germline V gene data show CDR1 as MNHEY and CDR2 as SVGAGI. V was trimmed by 6 bases and J by 3 bases, leaving 9 bases between them. There are 13 residues in the CDR3. This CDR3 reads CASRGTFNQPQHF. The DNA for the CDR3 is TGTGCCAGCAGGGGGACCTTCAATCAGCCCCAGCATTTT.

The CDR3 loop reads CASSPWGPGELFF. The CDR3 region has the DNA TGTGCCAGCAGCCCCTGGGGGCCCGGGGAGCTGTTTTTT. V and J are TRBV13 and TRBJ2-2, with TRBD1 as a possible D gene (6 bases). Germline CDR1 reads PRHDT; CDR2 reads FYEKMQ (reference sequence). The CDR3 runs to 13 residues. The V end lost 5 bases, the J end lost 6 bases, and 10 bases lay between the germline ends.

The chain recombines TRBV5-1 with TRBJ2-5; D is unclear. V lost 4 bases to trimming and J lost 1 base, with 5 bases between them. CDR3 length: 12 residues. Germline CDR1 reads SGHRS; CDR2 reads YFSETQ. The CDR3: CASSPSQETQYF. DNA for the CDR3: TGCGCCAGCAGCCCGTCCCAAGAGACCCAGTACTTC.

The genes are TRBV29-1 and TRBJ1-1; a weak D match, TRBD1 (6 bases). The germline CDR1 and CDR2 sequences are SQVTM and ANQGSEA. This CDR3 has 13 amino acids. V was pared by 4 bases and J by 4 bases, with 13 bases between. The CDR3: CSVASRGFTEAFF. CDR3 in DNA: TGCAGCGTTGCGAGCAGGGGTTTCACTGAAGCTTTCTTT.

This chain links TRBV20-1 with TRBJ1-2; tentatively, D is TRBD1 (6 bases). The CDR3 runs to 15 residues. Trimming shortened V by 5 bases and J by 1 base, and 17 bases separated the two germline ends. Germline loops: CDR1 DFQATT, CDR2 SNEGSKA (reference sequence). This CDR3 reads CSAGGVDRINYGYTF. The CDR3 coding sequence is TGCAGTGCTGGGGGAGTGGACAGAATTAACTATGGCTACACCTTC.

This sequence joins TRBV3-1 and TRBJ1-5, with no clear D. The CDR3 sequence is 13 residues long. V lost 1 base and J lost 4, with 5 bases in between. The germline V gene has CDR1 LGHDT and CDR2 YNNKEL (reference sequence). The CDR3 coding sequence is TGTGCCAGCAGCCAAGCAGTGAATCAGCCCCAGCATTTT. Protein sequence: CASSQAVNQPQHF.

For the CDR3, the DNA is TGTGCCAGCAGCCTAGGGCTAGCGGGGACAGATACGCAGTATTTT. It encodes CASSLGLAGTDTQYF. The chain carries TRBV7-3 and TRBJ2-3; 9 positions agree with TRBD2. From germline, CDR1 is SGHTA and CDR2 FQGTGA. The CDR3 is 15 residues long. V was pared by 5 bases and J by 3 bases, with 6 bases of the junction left unmatched.